The T cell receptor beta chain described here comes from a study of OX40 agonist ivuxolimab in advanced cancers. Notes on the research overall: Ivuxolimab, which targeted the costimulatory receptor OX40 (CD134), was an agonistic, fully human IgG2 monoclonal antibody. Intravenous ivuxolimab was administered to patients every 2 weeks at six dose levels: 0.01, 0.1, 0.3, 1.5, 3 and 10 mg/kg. Of the roughly 53 patients in dose escalation, about 20 had hepatocellular carcinoma, roughly 15 had melanoma, 9 had renal cell carcinoma and 9 had head and neck cancer. In the dose-escalation cohort, 82.7% of patients were male, and the mean age was roughly 56 years with a range of roughly 20 to 80. Patients were allowed to have had prior anti-PD-1, anti-PD-L1 or anti-CTLA-4 therapy, and around two fifths of the dose-escalation patients had been treated with checkpoint inhibitors. Partial responses were achieved by three dose-escalation patients, of whom one had hepatocellular carcinoma and two had cutaneous melanoma. The purpose of peripheral TCRbeta sequencing was to test whether ivuxolimab changed TCR sequence diversity and led to clonal T-cell expansion. The monotherapy dose-escalation portion (N = 52 patients) of the phase I ivuxolimab trial is reported in the paper.

Patients with a history of autoimmune disease or receiving systemic immunosuppression were excluded from the trial. Peripheral blood for TCR sequencing was collected from all dose cohorts at baseline, on cycle 4 day 1, and on cycle 7 day 1. Samples were obtained from an open-label, multicenter, first-in-human phase I dose-escalation trial of ivuxolimab. Adults with locally advanced or metastatic melanoma, renal cell carcinoma, hepatocellular carcinoma or head and neck squamous cell carcinoma were enrolled in the trial. CD4+ and CD8+ T cells were sorted separately from peripheral blood before TCR sequencing. A note on this clone: It has no known antigen specificity. Per-base quality was not reported, and no clone a single base away is much larger than it.

Reading from cysteine to phenylalanine, the CDR3 counts 13 amino acids. Left in the record is the CDR3 DNA by itself, 39 bases read in frame from the first base. V drops 2 bases and J drops 4 bases, leaving 8 bases in between. The germline V gene (reference sequence) supplies CDR1 PRHDT and CDR2 FYEKMQ. What the research found in general, with its limitations: Low levels of normalized T-cell clonal expansion were also shown by some nonresponding patients. At doses of 0.1 to 3.0 mg/kg, clonal expansion of both CD4+ and CD8+ blood T cells was observed from baseline to week 6. Which antigens the clonally expanded peripheral T cells were specific for was not determined. In the 0.1-3.0 mg/kg groups, partial responders were among the patients with the lowest normalized peripheral clonal expansion, particularly in CD8+ T cells. On average, CD8+ T cells showed more expanded clones than CD4+ T cells after ivuxolimab.

To sequence the TCRbeta CDR3 region, genomic DNA was isolated from the sorted cells. The immunoSEQ Assay was used for sequencing of TCRbeta CDR3 regions. Drawn from immuneACCESS, this table holds only the in-frame rearrangements with V and J called that TCRdb kept. Clones are partly lost; checked studies trace under half to an unresolved V gene and leave the rest unexplained. Present in this sample are tens of thousands of clones, around 90% of which were seen just once. The ten largest clones represent about 7% of the sample. This TCR came from an adult with an advanced solid tumor such as melanoma, head and neck, liver or kidney cancer. The chain couples TRBV13 to TRBJ1-2; no D segment can be confidently identified. Sequenced here: CD4+ or CD8+ T cells sorted from blood, sampled in a trial of the OX40 agonist ivuxolimab. The DNA sequence is as follows: TGTGCCAGCAGCTTAACAGAGGGCTATGGCTACACCTTC. Its protein is CASSLTEGYGYTF.